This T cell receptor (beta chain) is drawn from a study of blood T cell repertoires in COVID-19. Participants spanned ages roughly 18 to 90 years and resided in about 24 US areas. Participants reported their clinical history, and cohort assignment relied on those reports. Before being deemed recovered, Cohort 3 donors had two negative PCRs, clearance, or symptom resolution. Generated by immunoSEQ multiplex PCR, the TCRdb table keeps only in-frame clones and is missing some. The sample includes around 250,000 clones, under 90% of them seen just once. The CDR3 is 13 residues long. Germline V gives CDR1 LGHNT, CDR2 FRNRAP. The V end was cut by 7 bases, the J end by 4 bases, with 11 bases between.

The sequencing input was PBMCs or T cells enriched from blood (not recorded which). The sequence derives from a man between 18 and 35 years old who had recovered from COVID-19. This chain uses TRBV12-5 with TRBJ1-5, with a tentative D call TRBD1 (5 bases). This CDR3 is CASVGALNQPQHF. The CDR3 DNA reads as TGTGCTAGTGTAGGGGCCCTAAATCAGCCCCAGCATTTT.